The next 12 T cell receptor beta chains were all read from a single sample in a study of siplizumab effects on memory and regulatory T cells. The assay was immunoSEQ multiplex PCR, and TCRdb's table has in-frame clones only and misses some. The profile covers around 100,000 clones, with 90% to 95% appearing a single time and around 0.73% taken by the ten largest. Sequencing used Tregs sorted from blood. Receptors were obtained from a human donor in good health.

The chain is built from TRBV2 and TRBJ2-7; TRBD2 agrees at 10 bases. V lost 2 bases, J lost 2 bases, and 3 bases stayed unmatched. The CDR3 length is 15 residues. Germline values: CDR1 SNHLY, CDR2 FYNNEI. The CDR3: CASSESAGGAYEQYF. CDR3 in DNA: TGTGCCAGCAGTGAATCAGCGGGAGGGGCCTACGAGCAGTACTTC.

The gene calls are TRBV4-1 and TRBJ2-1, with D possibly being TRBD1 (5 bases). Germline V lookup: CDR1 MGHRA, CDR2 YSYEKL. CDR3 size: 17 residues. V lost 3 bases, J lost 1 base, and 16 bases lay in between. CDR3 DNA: TGCGCCAGCAGCCACTACCCGGTCAGGGTATCCTACAATGAGCAGTTCTTC. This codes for CASSHYPVRVSYNEQFF.

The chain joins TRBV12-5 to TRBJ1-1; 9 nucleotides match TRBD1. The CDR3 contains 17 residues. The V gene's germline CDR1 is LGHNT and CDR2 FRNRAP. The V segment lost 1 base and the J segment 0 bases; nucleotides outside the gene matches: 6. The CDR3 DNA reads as TGTGCTAGTGGTTTGGCCTCGGGACAGGGCATGAACACTGAAGCTTTCTTT. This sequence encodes CASGLASGQGMNTEAFF.

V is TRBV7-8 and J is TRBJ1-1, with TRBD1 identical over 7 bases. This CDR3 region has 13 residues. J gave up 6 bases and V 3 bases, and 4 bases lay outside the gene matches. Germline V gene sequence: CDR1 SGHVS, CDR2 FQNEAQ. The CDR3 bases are TGTGCCAGCAGCTTGGACAGGACGTCTGAAGCTTTCTTT. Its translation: CASSLDRTSEAFF.

CDR3 coding DNA: TGCGCCAGCAGCTTGGAGGTCAGGGCCTACGAGCAGTACTTC. Amino acids: CASSLEVRAYEQYF. V and J are TRBV5-1 and TRBJ2-7, with D possibly TRBD1 on 5 matching bases. Germline values: CDR1 SGHRS, CDR2 YFSETQ. The CDR3 sequence is 14 residues long. Trimming removed 0 bases from V and 2 bases from J, with 9 bases in between.

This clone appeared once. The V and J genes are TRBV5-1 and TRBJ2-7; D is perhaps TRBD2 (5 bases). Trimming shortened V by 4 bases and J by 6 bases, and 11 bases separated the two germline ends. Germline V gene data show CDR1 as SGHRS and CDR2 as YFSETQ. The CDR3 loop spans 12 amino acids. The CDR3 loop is CASSPGSAEQYF. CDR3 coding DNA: TGCGCCAGCAGCCCGGGTAGCGCCGAGCAGTACTTC.

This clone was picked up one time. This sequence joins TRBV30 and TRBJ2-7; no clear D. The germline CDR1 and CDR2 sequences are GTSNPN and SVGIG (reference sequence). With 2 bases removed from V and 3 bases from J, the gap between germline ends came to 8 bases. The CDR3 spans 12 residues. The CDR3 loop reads CAWSLDLYEQYF. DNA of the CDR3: TGTGCCTGGAGTTTGGACCTCTACGAGCAGTACTTC.

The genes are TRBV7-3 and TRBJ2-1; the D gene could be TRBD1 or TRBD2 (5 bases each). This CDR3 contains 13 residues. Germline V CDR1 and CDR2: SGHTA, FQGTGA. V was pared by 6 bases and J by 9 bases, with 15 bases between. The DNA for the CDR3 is TGTGCCAGCAGTCCAGGGACGAAGGGTGAGCAGTTCTTC. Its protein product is CASSPGTKGEQFF.

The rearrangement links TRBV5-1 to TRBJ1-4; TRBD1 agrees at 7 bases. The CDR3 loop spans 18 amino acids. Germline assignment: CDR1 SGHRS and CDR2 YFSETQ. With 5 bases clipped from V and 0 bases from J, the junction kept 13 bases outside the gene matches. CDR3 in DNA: TGCGCCAGCAGTCGGGACAGACTTTCGGTTGCAACTAATGAAAAACTGTTTTTT. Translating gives CASSRDRLSVATNEKLFF.

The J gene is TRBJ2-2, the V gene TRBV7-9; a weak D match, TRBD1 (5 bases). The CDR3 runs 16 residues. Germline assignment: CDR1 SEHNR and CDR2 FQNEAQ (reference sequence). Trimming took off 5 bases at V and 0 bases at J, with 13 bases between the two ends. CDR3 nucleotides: TGTGCCAGCAGCAATTTTGGACACACGAACACCGGGGAGCTGTTTTTT. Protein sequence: CASSNFGHTNTGELFF.

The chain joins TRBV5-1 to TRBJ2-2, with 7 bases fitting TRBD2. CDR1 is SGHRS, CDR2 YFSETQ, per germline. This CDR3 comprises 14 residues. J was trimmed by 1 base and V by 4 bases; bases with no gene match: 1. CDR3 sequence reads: CASSTGGNTGELFF. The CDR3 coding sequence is TGCGCCAGCAGCACGGGGGGGAACACCGGGGAGCTGTTTTTT.

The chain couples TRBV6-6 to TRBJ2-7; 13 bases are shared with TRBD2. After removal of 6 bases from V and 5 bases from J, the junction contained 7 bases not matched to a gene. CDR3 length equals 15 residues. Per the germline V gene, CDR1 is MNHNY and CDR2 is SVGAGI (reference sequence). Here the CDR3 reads CASSPGLAGAHEQYF. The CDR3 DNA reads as TGTGCCAGCAGCCCCGGACTAGCGGGAGCTCACGAGCAGTACTTC.